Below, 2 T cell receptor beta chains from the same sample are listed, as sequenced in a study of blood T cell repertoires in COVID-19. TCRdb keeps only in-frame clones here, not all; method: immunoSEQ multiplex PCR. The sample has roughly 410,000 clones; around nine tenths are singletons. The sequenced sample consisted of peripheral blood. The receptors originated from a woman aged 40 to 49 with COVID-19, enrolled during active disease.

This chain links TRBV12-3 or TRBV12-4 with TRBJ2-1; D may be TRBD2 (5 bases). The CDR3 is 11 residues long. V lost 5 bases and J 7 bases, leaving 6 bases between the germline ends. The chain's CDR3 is CASSGGNEQFF. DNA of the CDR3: TGTGCCAGCAGTGGCGGGAATGAGCAGTTCTTC.

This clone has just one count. The CDR3, as DNA: TGTGCCCGCACCTTGGGACTAGCGGGAGGGCCTGGAATGGCAGATACGCAGTATTTT. Translating gives CARTLGLAGGPGMADTQYF. The rearrangement joins TRBV30 to TRBJ2-3; 16 nucleotides align to TRBD2. The CDR3 consists of 19 residues. Trimming took 8 bases from V and 4 from J; bases not matched to a gene: 18. Germline V lookup: CDR1 GTSNPN, CDR2 SVGIG (reference sequence).